Here is one TCR beta chain with its context. The antigen remains unidentified. This specimen comes from a study of cytomegalovirus exposure and HLA in healthy donors. The PCR was carried out with 60 Vbeta primers and 13 Jbeta primers. The assay was immunoSEQ multiplex PCR, and TCRdb's table has in-frame clones only and misses some. The repertoire includes approximately 150,000 clones, roughly 75% of them detected once, and 2.5% to 4% sits in the top ten. Study observations and caveats: The study put 150 to 200 TCR beta chains on its list as cytomegalovirus-associated. Later analysis demonstrated an association between a missense DCLRE1C variant and TCR beta V- and J-gene trimming. Highest at DRB1 and lowest at HLA-C, TCR association rates differed among HLA loci in a later analysis. Clonal expansion was found to be greater in HLA-associated TCR beta chains than in equally common others in a later analysis.

Germline V gene lookup returns CDR1 MGHRA and CDR2 YSYEKL. The V end was cut by 3 bases, the J end by 7 bases, with 10 bases between. The CDR3 covers 13 residues. The genes are TRBV4-1 and TRBJ2-1; TRBD2 is a possible D gene (5 bases). The sequencing sample was made of PBMCs. This TCR derives from a man aged 40-49 years in good health and CMV-seronegative. CDR3 residues: CASSHPLANEQFF. CDR3 DNA: TGCGCCAGCAGCCACCCCCTAGCTAATGAGCAGTTCTTC.